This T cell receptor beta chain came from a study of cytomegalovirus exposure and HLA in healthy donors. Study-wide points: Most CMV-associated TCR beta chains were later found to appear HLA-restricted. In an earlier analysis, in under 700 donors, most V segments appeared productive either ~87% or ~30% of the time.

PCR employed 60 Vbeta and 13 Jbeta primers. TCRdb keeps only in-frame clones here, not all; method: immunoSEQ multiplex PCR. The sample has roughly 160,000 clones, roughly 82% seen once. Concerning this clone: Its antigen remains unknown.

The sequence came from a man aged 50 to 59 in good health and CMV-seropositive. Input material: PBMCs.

CDR3: CAWAGQGAKDTQYF. The CDR3 DNA reads as TGTGCCTGGGCTGGACAGGGGGCCAAAGATACGCAGTATTTT. This sequence joins TRBV30 and TRBJ2-3; 11 nucleotides match TRBD1. J was trimmed by 5 bases and V by 5 bases; bases with no gene match: 6. In germline, CDR1 is GTSNPN, CDR2 SVGIG (reference sequence). The CDR3 is 14 amino acids.